This passage covers 12 T cell receptor beta chains from one sample sequenced in a study of T cells expressing NK-cell markers. TCRdb reprocessed the 5' RACE reads, with one entry per CDR3 protein and no DNA. Its clone listing holds about 430,000 distinct CDR3 sequences. The sample comprised blood T cells: a sorted CD56 or NKG2C T cell subset, CD4+ or CD8+ T cells, or bulk PBMC T cells (not recorded which). These receptors were taken from a woman between 45 and 65 years old in good health.

The chain couples TRBV20-1 to TRBJ2-1; TCRdb indicates TRBD2, and absent DNA this call remains unverified. Germline V CDR1 and CDR2: DFQATT, SNEGSKA (reference sequence). The CDR3 contains 17 residues. The CDR3 reads CSLLAGGRGSNNNEQFF.

The chain links TRBV20-1 to TRBJ2-3; TCRdb returns TRBD2, unconfirmable since there is no DNA. This CDR3 is 16 amino acids long. Germline loops: CDR1 DFQATT, CDR2 SNEGSKA (reference sequence). CDR3 in amino acids: CSARDRLAGVGDTQYF.

The gene calls are TRBV5-6 and TRBJ2-6; TCRdb picks TRBD1, but there is no DNA to check that call. The CDR3 runs 17 residues. CDR1 SGHDT and CDR2 YYEEEE come from the germline V gene. The chain's CDR3 is CASSLQGTWSGANVLTF.

The genes are TRBV11-2 and TRBJ2-2; the D call from TCRdb, TRBD1, cannot be confirmed without DNA. The CDR3 loop spans 17 amino acids. Germline values: CDR1 SGHAT, CDR2 FQNNGV. CDR3 amino acids: CASRSPGHVVTGELFFF.

The chain uses TRBV10-1 and TRBJ2-5; TCRdb picks TRBD1, but there is no DNA to check that call. The CDR3 loop spans 14 amino acids. The germline CDR1 and CDR2 sequences are WNHNN and SYGVQD (reference sequence). CDR3 region: CASSDPGTGETQYF.

This chain links TRBV12-3 or TRBV12-4 with TRBJ1-4. The CDR3 runs 16 residues. The CDR3: CASSFLVSATNEKLFF.

The genes are TRBV5-1 and TRBJ2-3. Germline CDR1 is SGHRS and CDR2 is YFSETQ. The CDR3 sequence is 15 residues long. The CDR3 sequence is CASSLEFGTRDTQYF.

The gene calls are TRBV4-1 and TRBJ1-2. Germline lookup yields CDR1 MGHRA and CDR2 YSYEKL. This CDR3 comprises 18 residues. CDR3 protein: CASSRRQADASRNYGYTF.

The V and J genes are TRBV4-1 and TRBJ2-2; the D call from TCRdb, TRBD2, cannot be confirmed without DNA. The germline CDR1 and CDR2 sequences are MGHRA and YSYEKL. The CDR3 sequence is 18 residues long. The CDR3 region is CASSQEGTSGRATGELFF.

J is TRBJ1-4 and V is TRBV12-3 or TRBV12-4. The CDR3 spans 14 residues. CDR3 amino acids: CASSGRKTNEKLFF.

The V and J genes are TRBV5-1 and TRBJ2-1. Germline assignment: CDR1 SGHRS and CDR2 YFSETQ. The CDR3 covers 16 residues. CDR3 protein: CASSLGGGERYNEQFF.

V usage is TRBV6-5 and J usage is TRBJ2-7; absent DNA, TCRdb's TRBD1 call cannot be checked. Germline assignment: CDR1 MNHEY and CDR2 SVGAGI. The CDR3 has 14 residues. CDR3 region: CASSSLVAPYEQYF.